Following are 22 T cell receptor beta chains from one sample sequenced in a study of blood T cell repertoires in COVID-19. Repertoires were generated with immunoSEQ multiplex PCR, while TCRdb's copy carries only in-frame clones and drops some. This sample has 200,000 to 250,000 clones, with about nine tenths found just once. Sequenced material: peripheral blood. The source is a man between 60 and 70 years old who had recovered from COVID-19.

CDR3 amino acids: CASSPVHGYEQYF. DNA for the CDR3: TGTGCCAGCAGCCCGGTCCACGGCTACGAGCAGTACTTC. This rearrangement joins TRBV7-2 to TRBJ2-7; unclear D gene. V was pared by 5 bases and J by 3 bases, with 11 bases between. CDR1 and CDR2 (germline): SGHTA, FQGNSA. The CDR3 is 13 amino acids.

This chain connects TRBV19 to TRBJ2-1; D remains unclear. CDR3 length equals 13 residues. Trimming removed 7 bases at V and 5 bases at J, with 12 bases between. Germline CDR1 is LNHDA and CDR2 is SQIVND (reference sequence). DNA of the CDR3: TGTGCCAGTATCTCGGGTTCCCACAATGAGCAGTTCTTC. It translates to CASISGSHNEQFF.

This chain links TRBV11-3 with TRBJ2-7; 8 nucleotides align to TRBD1. Germline CDR1 SGHNT, CDR2 YENEEA. CDR3 length: 13 amino acids. J was trimmed by 6 bases and V by 5 bases; bases with no gene match: 6. CDR3 amino acids: CASSGGTGGEQYF. DNA of the CDR3: TGTGCCAGCAGCGGGGGGACAGGCGGCGAGCAGTACTTC.

The chain joins TRBV9 to TRBJ1-6; 7 bases agree with TRBD1. Losses at the gene ends were 0 bases for V and 7 bases for J; bases not matched to a gene: 4. The CDR3 consists of 15 residues. Germline V gene lookup returns CDR1 SGDLS and CDR2 YYNGEE. CDR3: CASSVEGAWNSPLHF. The DNA for the CDR3 is TGTGCCAGCAGCGTAGAGGGGGCCTGGAATTCACCCCTCCACTTT.

This clone was counted once. The V and J genes are TRBV18 and TRBJ1-1, with 10 bases aligning to TRBD1. The germline V gene encodes CDR1 KGHSH and CDR2 LQKENI. The CDR3 is 15 residues long. V shed 2 bases and J 3 bases; nucleotides not matched to a gene: 3. The CDR3 sequence is CASSPDRGRDTEAFF. DNA for the CDR3: TGTGCCAGCTCACCAGACAGGGGGCGGGACACTGAAGCTTTCTTT.

As DNA, the CDR3 is TGTGCCAGCAGTTCTAGCGGGGGGCTCGATGAGCAGTTCTTC. It translates to CASSSSGGLDEQFF. The chain has TRBV7-9 and TRBJ2-1, with 11 bases identical to TRBD2. The germline CDR1 and CDR2 sequences are SEHNR and FQNEAQ (reference sequence). This CDR3 region has 14 residues. Trimming cost V 6 bases and J 8 bases; bases outside gene matches: 6.

This chain links TRBV27 with TRBJ2-3; D not certain. The V end was cut by 3 bases, the J end by 5 bases, with 15 bases between. CDR3 length equals 15 residues. Germline V gives CDR1 MNHEY, CDR2 SMNVEV (reference sequence). The CDR3 DNA sequence: TGTGCCAGCAGTTTGGGCAGTTCAATGGTAGATACGCAGTATTTT. Residues: CASSLGSSMVDTQYF.

This clone was recorded a few times. The rearrangement links TRBV25-1 to TRBJ2-3; no definite D call. The length of the CDR3 is 15 residues. CDR1 MGHDK and CDR2 SYGVNS come from the germline V gene. Trimming stripped 5 bases from V and 1 base from J, with 13 bases between. The CDR3 DNA reads as TGTGCCAGCAGTCGAACGTCCACAGGCACAGATACGCAGTATTTT. It encodes CASSRTSTGTDTQYF.

The genes are TRBV27 and TRBJ1-2; a possible D gene is TRBD1 (6 bases). This CDR3 region has 16 residues. Deletions cut 4 bases from V and 2 bases from J, with 17 bases between. CDR1 and CDR2 (germline): MNHEY, SMNVEV (reference sequence). The CDR3 coding sequence is TGTGCCAGCAGTTCGTTACAGGGAAGTGTAAACTATGGCTACACCTTC. It translates to CASSSLQGSVNYGYTF.

The CDR3 reads CASSLSTGTDTQYF. The CDR3 DNA reads TGTGCCAGCAGCTTATCCACAGGCACAGATACGCAGTATTTT. The chain employs TRBV7-9 and TRBJ2-3; D gene uncertain. Trimming removed 2 bases from V and 1 base from J, with 7 bases in between. The CDR3 loop spans 14 amino acids. Looked up from germline, CDR1 is SEHNR and CDR2 is FQNEAQ (reference sequence).

J is TRBJ2-3 and V is TRBV30; TRBD2 matches 14 bases. The CDR3 covers 16 residues. V trimming: 2 bases; J trimming: 3 bases; junction bases outside the gene matches: 4. Looked up from germline, CDR1 is GTSNPN and CDR2 is SVGIG (reference sequence). CDR3 residues: CAWSPRTSGRTDTQYF. For the CDR3, the DNA is TGTGCCTGGAGTCCGAGGACTAGCGGGAGGACAGATACGCAGTATTTT. The full variable domain, with the rest looked up from reference TRBV30 and TRBJ2-3, is SQTIHQWPATLVQPVGSPLSLECTVEGTSNPNLYWYRQAAGRGLQLLFYSVGIGQISSEVPQNLSASRPQDRQFILSSKKLLLSDSGFYLCAWSPRTSGRTDTQYFGPGTRLTVL.

The table lists this clone with a count of one. The CDR3 DNA reads as TGTGCCAGTTCAAAAGAAGGGACTAGCGGGGCCTACGAGCAGTACTTC. Protein sequence: CASSKEGTSGAYEQYF. V is TRBV19 and J is TRBJ2-7; 13 nucleotides line up with TRBD2. The CDR3 is 16 amino acids. Germline V lookup: CDR1 LNHDA, CDR2 SQIVND (reference sequence). V dropped 8 bases and J dropped 2; count of bases not matched to a gene: 9. The variable domain in full, with the rest retrieved from reference TRBV19 and TRBJ2-7, is DGGITQSPKYLFRKEGQNVTLSCEQNLNHDAMYWYRQDPGQGLRLIYYSQIVNDFQKGDIAEGYSVSREKKESFPLTVTSAQKNPTAFYLCASSKEGTSGAYEQYFGPGTRLTVT.

CDR3 loop: CASSLSTGGVQETQYF. The CDR3 DNA follows: TGTGCCAGCAGCTTGTCGACGGGGGGGGTCCAAGAGACCCAGTACTTC. The chain employs TRBV5-4 and TRBJ2-5, with 8 bases aligning to TRBD2. The CDR3 totals 16 residues. Germline V gene lookup returns CDR1 SGHNT and CDR2 YYREEE (reference sequence). V trimming: 1 base; J trimming: 1 base; junction bases outside the gene matches: 6. Full variable domain (missing parts from reference TRBV5-4 and TRBJ2-5): ETGVTQSPTHLIKTRGQQVTLRCSSQSGHNTVSWYQQALGQGPQFIFQYYREEENGRGNFPPRFSGLQFPNYSSELNVNALELDDSALYLCASSLSTGGVQETQYFGPGTRLLVL.

V and J are TRBV7-8 and TRBJ1-2; perhaps TRBD1 as D (5 bases). The V gene's germline CDR1 is SGHVS and CDR2 FQNEAQ. There are 14 residues in the CDR3. Trimming took off 5 bases at V and 4 bases at J, with 14 bases between the two ends. For the CDR3, the DNA is TGTGCCAGCAGCAGGGGACTGGGGATCTATGGCTACACCTTC. This gives the protein CASSRGLGIYGYTF.

This chain links TRBV6-1 with TRBJ1-2, with D tentatively TRBD1 (6 bases). The CDR3 length is 14 residues. V dropped 3 bases and J dropped 6 bases, with 14 bases sitting between them. Germline CDR1 is MNHNS and CDR2 is SASEGT. The CDR3 DNA follows: TGTGCCAGCAGTGAGGGGGCCATGTGGGATGGCTACACCTTC. Translation gives CASSEGAMWDGYTF.

The CDR3 DNA follows: TGTGCCAGCTCCAGGGAGGGGCGCGAGCAGTACTTC. Translated: CASSREGREQYF. The chain is built from TRBV18 and TRBJ2-7, with 7 bases fitting TRBD2. The CDR3 totals 12 residues. Per the germline V gene, CDR1 is KGHSH and CDR2 is LQKENI. The trim removed 6 bases at V and 6 bases at J, leaving 5 bases unmatched. The variable domain in full, completed from reference TRBV18 and TRBJ2-7, reads NAGVMQNPRHLVRRRGQEARLRCSPMKGHSHVYWYRQLPEEGLKFMVYLQKENIIDESGMPKERFSAEFPKEGPSILRIQQVVRGDSAAYFCASSREGREQYFGPGTRLTVT.

The chain combines TRBV19 with TRBJ2-1; the D gene is possibly TRBD2 (6 bases). Trimming pared 8 bases from V and 0 bases from J, leaving 20 bases between. Germline V gene data show CDR1 as LNHDA and CDR2 as SQIVND (reference sequence). The CDR3 covers 17 residues. CDR3 sequence (DNA): TGTGCCAGTGGGCCCTCTGGGGGGATGAGCTCCTACAATGAGCAGTTCTTC. It translates to CASGPSGGMSSYNEQFF.

The chain uses TRBV19 and TRBJ1-5, with a possible D match to TRBD1 (6 bases). Germline CDR1 and CDR2: LNHDA and SQIVND (reference sequence). Deletions cut 3 bases from V and 0 bases from J, with 15 bases between. The CDR3 contains 17 residues. The CDR3 here is CASSMRGGADSNQPQHF. The CDR3 region has the DNA TGTGCCAGTAGTATGAGAGGGGGGGCGGATAGCAATCAGCCCCAGCATTTT.

This clone occurred once. The chain employs TRBV7-2 and TRBJ1-1; D possibly corresponds to TRBD1 (5 bases). Trimming pared 1 base from V and 5 bases from J, leaving 11 bases between. This CDR3 is built from 14 residues. Germline values: CDR1 SGHTA, CDR2 FQGNSA. Here the CDR3 reads CASSLGGASTEAFF. As DNA, the CDR3 is TGTGCCAGCAGCTTAGGGGGCGCGAGTACTGAAGCTTTCTTT.

V and J are TRBV14 and TRBJ2-1, with a tentative D call TRBD2 (5 bases). V was shortened by 5 bases and J by 0 bases, with 11 bases between the two germline ends. Germline CDR1 SGHDN, CDR2 FVKESK. The CDR3 has 15 amino acids. This CDR3 is CASSYGVSSYNEQFF. The DNA of the CDR3 is TGTGCCAGCAGCTACGGGGTCAGCTCCTACAATGAGCAGTTCTTC. The full variable domain, its missing parts supplied by reference TRBV14 and TRBJ2-1, is EAGVTQFPSHSVIEKGQTVTLRCDPISGHDNLYWYRRVMGKEIKFLLHFVKESKQDESGMPNNRFLAERTGGTYSTLKVQPAELEDSGVYFCASSYGVSSYNEQFFGPGTRLTVL.

J is TRBJ1-5 and V is TRBV9; 7 nucleotides line up with TRBD1. This CDR3 spans 15 amino acids. V lost 3 bases, J lost 5 bases, and 8 bases stayed unmatched. CDR1 is SGDLS, CDR2 YYNGEE, per germline. The CDR3 bases are TGTGCCAGCAGCGCCCCGGGACAGCTCCATCAGCCCCAGCATTTT. As protein: CASSAPGQLHQPQHF.

J is TRBJ2-3 and V is TRBV5-1, with 14 bases lining up with TRBD2. The CDR3 covers 17 residues. After removal of 5 bases from V and 5 bases from J, the junction contained 10 bases not matched to a gene. Germline loops: CDR1 SGHRS, CDR2 YFSETQ. The CDR3 protein is CASSFGLAGGLGDTQYF. For the CDR3, the DNA is TGCGCCAGCAGTTTCGGACTAGCGGGGGGCCTAGGAGATACGCAGTATTTT. The full variable domain, its missing parts supplied by reference TRBV5-1 and TRBJ2-3, is KAGVTQTPRYLIKTRGQQVTLSCSPISGHRSVSWYQQTPGQGLQFLFEYFSETQRNKGNFPGRFSGRQFSNSRSEMNVSTLELGDSALYLCASSFGLAGGLGDTQYFGPGTRLTVL.